Sequencing of this TCR beta chain was carried out in a study of cytomegalovirus exposure and HLA in healthy donors. Germline values: CDR1 LGHNA, CDR2 YSLEER. The V end was cut by 3 bases, the J end by 2 bases, with 22 bases between. There are 18 residues in the CDR3. The protocol was immunoSEQ multiplex PCR, while the TCRdb copy is restricted to in-frame clones and leaves out a portion. The sample holds roughly 56,000 clones; roughly nine tenths are singletons and the top ten take roughly 2.3%. The chain has TRBV4-3 and TRBJ1-2; D is perhaps TRBD1 (5 bases). The sequence derives from a woman under 40 in good health and CMV-seronegative. Specimen: PBMCs. CDR3 DNA: TGCGCCAGCAGCCAGTACGGGACTCTGGAAGGGGTGAACTATGGCTACACCTTC. Protein product: CASSQYGTLEGVNYGYTF.